This TCR beta chain is drawn from a study of CDR3 diversity in severe acne. Between the trimmed V and J ends, which lost 11 bases and 1 base, there was a span of 20 bases. CDR1 ENHRY and CDR2 SYGVKD come from the germline V gene. The CDR3 is 15 amino acids. MiXCR was run by TCRdb on the PCR reads, yielding one entry per CDR3 protein. The table includes around 91,000 distinct CDR3 sequences, under 65% detected once. This clonotype was counted between two and nine times. The clonotype comes from a male donor in good health, without acne. Sequencing was done on a sample of blood. The V call is TRBV10-3, the J call TRBJ1-1, with D uncertain. CDR3: CAASQEGFQNTEAFF. In DNA, the CDR3 is TGTGCCGCGTCACAAGAGGGATTCCAGAACACTGAAGCTTTCTTT.